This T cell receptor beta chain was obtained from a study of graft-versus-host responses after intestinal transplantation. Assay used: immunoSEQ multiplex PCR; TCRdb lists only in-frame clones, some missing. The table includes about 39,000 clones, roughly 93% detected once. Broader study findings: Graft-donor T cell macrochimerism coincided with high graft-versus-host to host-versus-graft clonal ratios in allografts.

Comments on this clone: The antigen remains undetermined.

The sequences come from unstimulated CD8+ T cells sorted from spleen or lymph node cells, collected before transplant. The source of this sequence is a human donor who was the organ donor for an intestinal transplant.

The CDR3 region is CSVEGREGWETQYF. The CDR3 DNA is TGCAGCGTTGAAGGGCGGGAGGGATGGGAGACCCAGTACTTC. The chain recombines TRBV29-1 with TRBJ2-5; 9 bases match TRBD2. The CDR3 contains 14 residues. Germline V gene sequence: CDR1 SQVTM, CDR2 ANQGSEA. After removal of 1 base from V and 5 bases from J, the junction contained 5 bases not matched to a gene. The entire variable domain, with the rest obtained from reference TRBV29-1 and TRBJ2-5, is as follows: SAVISQKPSRDICQRGTSLTIQCQVDSQVTMMFWYRQQPGQSLTLIATANQGSEATYESGFVIDKFPISRPNLTFSTLTVSNMSPEDSSIYLCSVEGREGWETQYFGPGTRLLVL.